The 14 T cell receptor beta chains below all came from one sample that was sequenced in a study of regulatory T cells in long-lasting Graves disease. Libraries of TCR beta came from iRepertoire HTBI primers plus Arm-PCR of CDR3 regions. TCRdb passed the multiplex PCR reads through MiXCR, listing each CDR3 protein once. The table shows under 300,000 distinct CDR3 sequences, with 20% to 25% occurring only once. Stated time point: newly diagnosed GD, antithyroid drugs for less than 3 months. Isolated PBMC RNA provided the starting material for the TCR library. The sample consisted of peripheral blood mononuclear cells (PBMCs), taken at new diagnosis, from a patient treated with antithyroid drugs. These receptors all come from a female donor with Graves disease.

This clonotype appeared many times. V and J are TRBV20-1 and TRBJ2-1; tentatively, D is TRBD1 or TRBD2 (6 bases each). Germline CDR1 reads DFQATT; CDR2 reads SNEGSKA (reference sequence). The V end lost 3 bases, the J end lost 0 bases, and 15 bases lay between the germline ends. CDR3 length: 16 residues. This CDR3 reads CSARMGGPSSYNEQFF. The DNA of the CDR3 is TGCAGTGCTAGGATGGGGGGCCCAAGCTCCTACAATGAGCAGTTCTTC.

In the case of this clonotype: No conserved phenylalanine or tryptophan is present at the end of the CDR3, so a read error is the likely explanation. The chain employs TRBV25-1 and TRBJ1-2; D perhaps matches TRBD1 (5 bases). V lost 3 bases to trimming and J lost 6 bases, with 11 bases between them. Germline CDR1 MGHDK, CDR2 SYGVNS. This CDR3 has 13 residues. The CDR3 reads CASSDGLGDGYTL. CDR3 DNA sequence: TGTGCCAGCAGTGATGGGTTAGGGGATGGCTACACCCTC.

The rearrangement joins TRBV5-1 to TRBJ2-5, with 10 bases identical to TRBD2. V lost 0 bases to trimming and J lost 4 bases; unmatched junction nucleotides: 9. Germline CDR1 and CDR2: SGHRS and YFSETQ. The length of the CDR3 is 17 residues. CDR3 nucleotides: TGCGCCAGCAGCTTGGGTTCTAGCGGGAGTATTTTAGAGACCCAGTACTTC. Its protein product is CASSLGSSGSILETQYF.

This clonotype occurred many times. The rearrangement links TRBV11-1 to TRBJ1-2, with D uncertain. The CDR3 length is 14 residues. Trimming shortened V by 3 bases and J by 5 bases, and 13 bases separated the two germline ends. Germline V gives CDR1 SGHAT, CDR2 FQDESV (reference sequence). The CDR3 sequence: CASSFPDGSYGYTF. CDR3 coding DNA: TGTGCCAGCAGCTTCCCGGACGGTTCTTATGGCTACACCTTC.

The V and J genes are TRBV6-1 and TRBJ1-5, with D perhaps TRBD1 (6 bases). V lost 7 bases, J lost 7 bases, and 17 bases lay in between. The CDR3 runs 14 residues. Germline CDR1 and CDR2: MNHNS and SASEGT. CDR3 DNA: TGTGCCAGCACCACGGGGGCAGGACGACAGCCCCAGCATTTT. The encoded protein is CASTTGAGRQPQHF.

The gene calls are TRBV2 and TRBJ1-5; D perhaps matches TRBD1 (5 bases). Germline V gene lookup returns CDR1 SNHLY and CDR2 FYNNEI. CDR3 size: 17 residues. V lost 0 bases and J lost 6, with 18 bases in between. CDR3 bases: TGTGCCAGCAGTGAAGCGCGATGGGGCGGGGTGGGTCAGCCCCAGCATTTT. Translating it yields CASSEARWGGVGQPQHF.

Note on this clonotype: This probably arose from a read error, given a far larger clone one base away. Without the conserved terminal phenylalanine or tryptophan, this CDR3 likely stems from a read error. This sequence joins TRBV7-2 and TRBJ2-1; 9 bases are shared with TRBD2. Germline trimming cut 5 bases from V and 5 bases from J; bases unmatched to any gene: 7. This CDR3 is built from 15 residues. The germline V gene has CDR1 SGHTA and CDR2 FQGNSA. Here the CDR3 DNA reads TGTGCCAGCAGCCACGGGACTAGCTTAGACAATGAGCAGTTCCTC. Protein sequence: CASSHGTSLDNEQFL.

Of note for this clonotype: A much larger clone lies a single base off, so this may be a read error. The DNA of the CDR3 is TGCGCCAGCAGCTTGGAGGGGAAATCCATGGGAGAGACCCAGTACTTC. Its protein product is CASSLEGKSMGETQYF. V usage is TRBV5-1 and J usage is TRBJ2-5; D might be TRBD1 (5 bases). CDR1 is SGHRS and CDR2 is YFSETQ in the germline V gene. V gave up 0 bases and J gave up 4 bases, with 16 bases separating them. The CDR3 spans 16 residues. Full variable domain (remainder filled in from reference TRBV5-1 and TRBJ2-5): KAGVTQTPRYLIKTRGQQVTLSCSPISGHRSVSWYQQTPGQGLQFLFEYFSETQRNKGNFPGRFSGRQFSNSRSEMNVSTLELGDSALYLCASSLEGKSMGETQYFGPGTRLLVL.

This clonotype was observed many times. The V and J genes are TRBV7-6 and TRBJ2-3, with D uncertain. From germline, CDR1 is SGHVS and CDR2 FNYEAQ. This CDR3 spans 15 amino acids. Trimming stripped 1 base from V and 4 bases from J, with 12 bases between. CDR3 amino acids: CASSLGGLGPDTQYF. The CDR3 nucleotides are TGTGCCAGCAGCTTAGGGGGTCTGGGCCCAGATACGCAGTATTTT.

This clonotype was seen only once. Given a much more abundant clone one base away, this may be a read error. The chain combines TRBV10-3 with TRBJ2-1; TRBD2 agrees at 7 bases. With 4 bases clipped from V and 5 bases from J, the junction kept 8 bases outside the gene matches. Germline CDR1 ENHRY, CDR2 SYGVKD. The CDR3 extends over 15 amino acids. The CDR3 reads CAISVPRGGNNEQFF. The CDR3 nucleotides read TGTGCCATCAGTGTCCCCCGGGGAGGGAACAATGAGCAGTTCTTC.

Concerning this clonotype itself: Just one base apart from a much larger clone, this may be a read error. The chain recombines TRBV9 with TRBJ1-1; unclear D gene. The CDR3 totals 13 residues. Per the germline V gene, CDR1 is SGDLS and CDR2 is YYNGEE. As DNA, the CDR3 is TGTGCCAGCGGCGTAGACCTAAACACTGAAGCTTTCTTT. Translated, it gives CASGVDLNTEAFF.

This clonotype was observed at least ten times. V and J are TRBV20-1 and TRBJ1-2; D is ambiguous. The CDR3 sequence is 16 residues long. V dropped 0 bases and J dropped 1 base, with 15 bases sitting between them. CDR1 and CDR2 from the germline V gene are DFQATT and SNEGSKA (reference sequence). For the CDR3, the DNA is TGCAGTGCTAGAGATTTTAGGACCGATGGTAACTATGGCTACACCTTC. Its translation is CSARDFRTDGNYGYTF.

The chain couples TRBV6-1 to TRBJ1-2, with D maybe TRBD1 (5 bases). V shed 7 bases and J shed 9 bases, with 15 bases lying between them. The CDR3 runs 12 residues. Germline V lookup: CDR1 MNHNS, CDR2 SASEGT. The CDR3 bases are TGTGCCAGCATGGGACCGAGCCAGAGCTACACCTTC. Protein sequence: CASMGPSQSYTF.

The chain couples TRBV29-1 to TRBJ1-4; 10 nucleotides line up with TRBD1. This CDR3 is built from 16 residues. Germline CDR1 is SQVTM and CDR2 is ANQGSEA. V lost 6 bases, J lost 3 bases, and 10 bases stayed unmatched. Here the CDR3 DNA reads TGCAGCGTGGAATCGGGACAGGGGAAAGCTAATGAAAAACTGTTTTTT. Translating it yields CSVESGQGKANEKLFF.